The next 18 T cell receptor beta chains were all read from a single sample in a study of graft-versus-host responses after intestinal transplantation. The data were produced by immunoSEQ multiplex PCR, yet TCRdb's version contains in-frame clones alone and is incomplete. This table has over 100,000 clones, around 93% appearing once. Their antigens remain unidentified. The sample consisted of unstimulated CD4+ T cells sorted from spleen or lymph node cells, taken before intestinal transplant. The receptor set was obtained from a human donor who received an intestinal transplant.

The genes are TRBV19 and TRBJ2-3, with D unresolved. The CDR3 is 17 residues long. V gave up 4 bases and J gave up 2 bases, with 19 bases separating them. Germline V gene sequence: CDR1 LNHDA, CDR2 SQIVND (reference sequence). CDR3 in amino acids: CASSTERFFGNTDTQYF. In DNA form, the CDR3 reads TGTGCCAGTAGTACGGAAAGGTTTTTTGGAAACACAGATACGCAGTATTTT.

The chain couples TRBV7-3 to TRBJ1-1; D is uncertain. Germline V gives CDR1 SGHTA, CDR2 FQGTGA. The CDR3 runs 13 residues. V dropped 2 bases and J dropped 1 base, with 5 bases sitting between them. CDR3 amino acids: CASSLYQNTEAFF. In DNA form, the CDR3 reads TGTGCCAGCAGCTTATACCAGAACACTGAAGCTTTCTTT.

The gene calls are TRBV11-2 and TRBJ1-1; D unresolved. V dropped 1 base and J dropped 4 bases, with 10 bases sitting between them. The CDR3 contains 14 residues. Germline V gives CDR1 SGHAT, CDR2 FQNNGV. Here the CDR3 DNA reads TGTGCCAGCAGCTTAGTTTGGGTGGGCACTGAAGCTTTCTTT. This codes for CASSLVWVGTEAFF.

CDR3 loop: CASSLYPLGQGTYEQYF. CDR3 nucleotides: TGTGCCAGCAGCTTATACCCCCTCGGGCAGGGGACGTACGAGCAGTACTTC. This chain connects TRBV7-8 to TRBJ2-7; the D gene is possibly TRBD1 (6 bases). CDR1 is SGHVS and CDR2 is FQNEAQ in the germline V gene. The V end lost 2 bases, the J end lost 4 bases, and 21 bases lay between the germline ends. The CDR3 loop spans 17 amino acids. The entire variable domain, with the rest obtained from reference TRBV7-8 and TRBJ2-7, is as follows: GAGVSQSPRYKVAKRGQDVALRCDPISGHVSLFWYQQALGQGPEFLTYFQNEAQLDKSGLPSDRFFAERPEGSVSTLKIQRTQQEDSAVYLCASSLYPLGQGTYEQYFGPGTRLTVT.

This clone came up once. The chain is built from TRBV10-1 and TRBJ2-5, with a weak D call TRBD2 (6 bases). TRBJ2-7 matches the DNA end more closely, so the J call is doubtful. CDR3 length: 13 residues. CDR1 WNHNN and CDR2 SYGVQD come from the germline V gene (reference sequence). CDR3 nucleotide sequence: TGCGCCAGCAGTGACGGGAGCTCCTACGAGCAGTACTTC. Its protein is CASSDGSSYEQYF.

The rearrangement links TRBV5-1 to TRBJ2-1; 7 positions match TRBD2. Trimming removed 0 bases from V and 10 bases from J; junction bases left unmatched: 13. CDR1 and CDR2 from the germline V gene are SGHRS and YFSETQ. This CDR3 has 16 residues. The DNA for the CDR3 is TGCGCCAGCAGCTTGGTGGCTAGCGGCCTTAGAGGGGAGCAGTTCTTC. Protein sequence: CASSLVASGLRGEQFF.

J is TRBJ1-1 and V is TRBV6-5; no reliable D call. V shed 5 bases and J shed 1 base, with 14 bases lying between them. There are 15 residues in the CDR3. Germline values: CDR1 MNHEY, CDR2 SVGAGI. The CDR3 region is CASSADGRRNTEAFF. The CDR3 bases are TGTGCCAGCAGTGCGGATGGACGGAGGAACACTGAAGCTTTCTTT.

This clone was found once. The chain combines TRBV6-6 with TRBJ2-1, with 13 bases aligning to TRBD2. The CDR3 spans 16 residues. Germline lookup yields CDR1 MNHNY and CDR2 SVGAGI (reference sequence). The ends lost 2 bases at V and 8 bases at J; junction bases unmatched: 6. CDR3: CASSYQTSGRGDEQFF. The CDR3 DNA is TGTGCCAGCAGTTACCAAACTAGCGGGAGGGGGGATGAGCAGTTCTTC.

The J gene is TRBJ1-5, the V gene TRBV6-1; a weak D match, TRBD1 (6 bases). This CDR3 spans 14 amino acids. The ends were cut back, 6 bases at V and 3 bases at J, with 12 bases in the middle. Germline V lookup: CDR1 MNHNS, CDR2 SASEGT. DNA for the CDR3: TGTGCCAGCAGCGCGACAGGTGACAATCAGCCCCAGCATTTT. Its translation: CASSATGDNQPQHF.

This chain links TRBV27 with TRBJ1-1; no firm D call. V dropped 6 bases and J dropped 0 bases, with 5 bases sitting between them. The CDR3 is 12 amino acids. Germline V lookup: CDR1 MNHEY, CDR2 SMNVEV (reference sequence). The CDR3 DNA is TGTGCCAGCAGGGGAATGAACACTGAAGCTTTCTTT. This translates into CASRGMNTEAFF.

The chain uses TRBV27 and TRBJ2-7; no reliable D call. The CDR3 consists of 11 residues. V shed 3 bases and J shed 4 bases, with 4 bases lying between them. Germline assignment: CDR1 MNHEY and CDR2 SMNVEV (reference sequence). The CDR3 region has the DNA TGTGCCAGCAGTTTCAGATACGAGCAGTACTTC. Protein sequence: CASSFRYEQYF.

V and J are TRBV7-9 and TRBJ2-1, with 7 bases lining up with TRBD2. V lost 1 base to trimming and J lost 6 bases; unmatched junction nucleotides: 6. CDR1 is SEHNR and CDR2 is FQNEAQ in the germline V gene (reference sequence). The CDR3 has 15 residues. CDR3 coding DNA: TGTGCCAGCAGCTTAGGGCTAGCGGAGACCAATGAGCAGTTCTTC. This translates into CASSLGLAETNEQFF.

The V and J genes are TRBV6-5 and TRBJ2-1, with 8 nucleotides matching TRBD1. This CDR3 contains 16 residues. V lost 4 bases to trimming and J lost 0 bases; unmatched junction nucleotides: 5. Germline CDR1 MNHEY, CDR2 SVGAGI. The CDR3 bases are TGTGCCAGCAGTTTTAGACAGGGGTACTCCTACAATGAGCAGTTCTTC. It yields the protein CASSFRQGYSYNEQFF.

In this sample, this clone turned up once. The chain employs TRBV30 and TRBJ2-1, with a possible D match to TRBD1 (6 bases). V was shortened by 0 bases and J by 0 bases, with 24 bases between the two germline ends. The CDR3 is 20 residues long. Germline assignment: CDR1 GTSNPN and CDR2 SVGIG (reference sequence). The DNA for the CDR3 is TGTGCCTGGAGTGTACGGAGCCCAAACCAGGGGTTTAGCTCCTACAATGAGCAGTTCTTC. This gives the protein CAWSVRSPNQGFSSYNEQFF.

This chain connects TRBV29-1 to TRBJ2-4, with 8 positions matching TRBD1. The V and J ends lost 7 bases and 1 base, in that order; junction bases with no gene match: 3. The germline V gene has CDR1 SQVTM and CDR2 ANQGSEA. The CDR3 spans 13 residues. DNA of the CDR3: TGCAGCGCGCGACAGGGGGCCAAAAACATTCAGTACTTC. Its translation is CSARQGAKNIQYF.

The chain links TRBV2 to TRBJ1-5; 9 positions agree with TRBD1. The CDR3 runs to 15 residues. The J segment lost 7 bases and the V segment lost 6 bases, leaving 10 bases of the junction unmatched. Germline loops: CDR1 SNHLY, CDR2 FYNNEI. CDR3 nucleotides: TGTGCCAGCAGGGGAACCGGGACAGGGCAACAGCCCCAGCATTTT. Its protein product is CASRGTGTGQQPQHF.

This sequence joins TRBV27 and TRBJ1-1; unclear D gene. CDR3 length: 12 amino acids. The V gene's germline CDR1 is MNHEY and CDR2 SMNVEV (reference sequence). V was pared by 6 bases and J by 0 bases, with 5 bases between. The DNA for the CDR3 is TGTGCCAGCAGCGGGCTGAACACTGAAGCTTTCTTT. It encodes CASSGLNTEAFF.

This chain joins TRBV5-1 and TRBJ1-1; D is undetermined. V dropped 1 base and J dropped 3 bases, with 1 base sitting between them. The CDR3 has 11 amino acids. Germline V gene sequence: CDR1 SGHRS, CDR2 YFSETQ. The CDR3: CASSLHTEAFF. DNA of the CDR3: TGCGCCAGCAGCTTGCACACTGAAGCTTTCTTT.